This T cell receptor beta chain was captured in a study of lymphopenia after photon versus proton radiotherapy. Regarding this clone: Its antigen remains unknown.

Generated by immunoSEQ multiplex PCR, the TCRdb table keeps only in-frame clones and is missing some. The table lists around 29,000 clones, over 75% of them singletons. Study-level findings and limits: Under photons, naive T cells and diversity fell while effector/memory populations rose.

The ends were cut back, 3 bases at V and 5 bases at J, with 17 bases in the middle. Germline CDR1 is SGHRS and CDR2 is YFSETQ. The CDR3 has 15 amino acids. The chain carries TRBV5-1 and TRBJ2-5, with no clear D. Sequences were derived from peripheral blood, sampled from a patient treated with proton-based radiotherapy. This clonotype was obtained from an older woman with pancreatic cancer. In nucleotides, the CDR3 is TGCGCCAGCAGCTCTTCTGGGTTGTTGAGGGAGACCCAGTACTTC. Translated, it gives CASSSSGLLRETQYF.